A single sample gave rise to the 18 T cell receptor beta chains below, sequenced in a study of blood T cell repertoires in COVID-19. Produced via immunoSEQ multiplex PCR; TCRdb's table is partial and in-frame only. The data hold about 250,000 clones, with about 88% observed a single time. The specimen was peripheral blood. These receptors were collected from a woman in her 40s who had recovered from COVID-19.

This chain joins TRBV6-5 and TRBJ1-5; D unresolved. This CDR3 spans 13 amino acids. V shed 7 bases and J shed 4 bases, with 11 bases lying between them. Germline loops: CDR1 MNHEY, CDR2 SVGAGI. The CDR3: CASITAKNQPQHF. The CDR3 DNA sequence: TGTGCCAGCATAACAGCCAAAAATCAGCCCCAGCATTTT.

The chain is built from TRBV2 and TRBJ2-7; D possibly corresponds to TRBD1 (6 bases). Germline lookup yields CDR1 SNHLY and CDR2 FYNNEI. This CDR3 has 13 residues. Trimming cost V 4 bases and J 3 bases, with 10 bases left between them. The CDR3 loop is CASSVLQGYEQYF. Written as DNA, the CDR3 is TGTGCCAGCAGTGTGTTACAGGGCTACGAGCAGTACTTC.

The rearrangement joins TRBV6-1 to TRBJ1-2; 8 positions match TRBD1. V lost 0 bases and J lost 7; bases outside the gene matches: 4. Germline CDR1 and CDR2: MNHNS and SASEGT. The CDR3 runs to 14 residues. The CDR3 nucleotides are TGTGCCAGCAGTGAAGCGGGGACAGGCGCTGGCTACACCTTC. Its translation is CASSEAGTGAGYTF.

The V call is TRBV11-2, the J call TRBJ2-5; 11 bases align to TRBD1. Germline lookup yields CDR1 SGHAT and CDR2 FQNNGV. This CDR3 comprises 12 residues. Here the CDR3 reads CGSGQGDQTQYF. CDR3 in DNA: TGTGGATCGGGACAGGGGGATCAGACCCAGTACTTC.

This clone has just one count. This chain links TRBV10-2 with TRBJ2-7, with 9 positions matching TRBD2. V lost 6 bases and J lost 0; bases outside the gene matches: 3. The germline CDR1 and CDR2 sequences are WSHSY and SAAADI. The CDR3 contains 14 residues. Written as DNA, the CDR3 is TGCGCCAGCAGGCATAGCGGGAGCTCCTACGAGCAGTACGTC. Encoded protein: CASRHSGSSYEQYV.

The chain links TRBV10-1 to TRBJ2-3; no clear D. V gave up 3 bases and J gave up 1 base, with 8 bases separating them. This CDR3 spans 14 amino acids. Germline V gene sequence: CDR1 WNHNN, CDR2 SYGVQD (reference sequence). CDR3 sequence (DNA): TGCGCCAGCAGTGACGGCAGCGGCACAGATACGCAGTATTTT. It translates to CASSDGSGTDTQYF.

This clone appeared once. The chain recombines TRBV19 with TRBJ1-3, with a tentative D call TRBD1 (5 bases). Germline CDR1 LNHDA, CDR2 SQIVND (reference sequence). V lost 4 bases, J lost 0 bases, and 22 bases lay in between. The CDR3 is made up of 19 amino acids. The CDR3 protein is CASSKWVIQQARSGNTIYF. The CDR3 bases are TGTGCCAGTAGTAAATGGGTCATACAACAGGCTCGCTCTGGAAACACCATATATTTT.

The CDR3 loop is CASSNSGEQYF. CDR3 coding DNA: TGTGCCAGCAGTAATAGCGGCGAGCAGTACTTC. The V call is TRBV12-3 or TRBV12-4, the J call TRBJ2-7, with a tentative D call TRBD2 (6 bases). V was trimmed by 5 bases and J by 6 bases, leaving 8 bases between them. This CDR3 comprises 11 residues.

The chain couples TRBV28 to TRBJ2-2; TRBD2 matches at 15 bases. CDR3 length: 18 residues. V lost 5 bases, J lost 3 bases, and 7 bases stayed unmatched. Germline V CDR1 and CDR2: MDHEN, SYDVKM. This chain's CDR3 is CASSTWTSGGAYTGELFF. The CDR3 coding sequence is TGTGCCAGCAGTACCTGGACTAGCGGGGGGGCATACACCGGGGAGCTGTTTTTT.

The CDR3 sequence: CASSGTVPGELFF. The DNA for the CDR3 is TGTGCCAGCAGCGGGACAGTTCCCGGGGAGCTGTTTTTT. The V gene is TRBV2, the J gene TRBJ2-2; TRBD1 agrees at 7 bases. Germline loops: CDR1 SNHLY, CDR2 FYNNEI. With 6 bases clipped from V and 6 bases from J, the junction kept 4 bases outside the gene matches. The CDR3 has 13 residues.

The rearrangement joins TRBV5-6 to TRBJ1-2; the D gene is possibly TRBD1 (5 bases). With 0 bases removed from V and 4 bases from J, the gap between germline ends came to 10 bases. Germline CDR1 is SGHDT and CDR2 is YYEEEE. The CDR3 covers 14 residues. As DNA, the CDR3 is TGTGCCAGCAGCTTGGGCGGGGACCCCTATGGCTACACCTTC. Translation gives CASSLGGDPYGYTF.

The J gene is TRBJ2-1, the V gene TRBV5-4; 10 bases align to TRBD2. The CDR3 covers 16 residues. CDR1 SGHNT and CDR2 YYREEE come from the germline V gene (reference sequence). J lost 3 bases, V lost 3 bases, and 6 bases had no gene match. The CDR3 region is CASSSAGLAVYNEQFF. CDR3 DNA: TGTGCCAGCAGCTCGGCAGGACTAGCGGTCTACAATGAGCAGTTCTTC. Full variable domain (remainder filled in from reference TRBV5-4 and TRBJ2-1): ETGVTQSPTHLIKTRGQQVTLRCSSQSGHNTVSWYQQALGQGPQFIFQYYREEENGRGNFPPRFSGLQFPNYSSELNVNALELDDSALYLCASSSAGLAVYNEQFFGPGTRLTVL.

V is TRBV3-1 (or the pseudogene TRBV3-2) and J is TRBJ2-7; the D is unclear. The germline V and J ends were trimmed by 4 bases and 0 bases, with 16 bases remaining between them. This CDR3 has 16 amino acids. Germline values: CDR1 LGHDT, CDR2 YNNKEL (reference sequence). CDR3 sequence: CASSLLSGPTSYEQYF. In nucleotides, the CDR3 is TGTGCCAGCAGCCTACTTTCGGGTCCAACCTCCTACGAGCAGTACTTC.

This chain connects TRBV2 to TRBJ2-1, with TRBD2 identical over 8 bases. Germline V lookup: CDR1 SNHLY, CDR2 FYNNEI. V dropped 1 base and J dropped 7; count of bases not matched to a gene: 6. The CDR3 runs 15 residues. The CDR3 region has the DNA TGTGCCAGCAGTGAAGTGGGTAGCGGGGATAATGAGCAGTTCTTC. Residues: CASSEVGSGDNEQFF.

Turning to this clone: Within the sample, other DNA sequences also encode this same CDR3. J is TRBJ2-2 and V is TRBV12-3 or TRBV12-4; the D is unclear. Trimming pared 1 base from V and 6 bases from J, leaving 6 bases between. The CDR3 consists of 13 residues. CDR3 DNA: TGTGCCAGCAGTTTAGGCGGAGCCGGGGAGCTGTTTTTT. Translated, it gives CASSLGGAGELFF.

V usage is TRBV5-1 and J usage is TRBJ2-2; perhaps TRBD2 as D (6 bases). CDR3 size: 14 residues. V lost 4 bases and J lost 7, with 14 bases in between. The V gene's germline CDR1 is SGHRS and CDR2 YFSETQ. The CDR3 DNA reads as TGCGCCAGCAGCCCGGGATCCGGGGGCGGGGAGCTGTTTTTT. It codes for CASSPGSGGGELFF.

This clone was seen a few times. The chain carries TRBV29-1 and TRBJ2-3; TRBD2 agrees at 8 bases. The junction had 13 bases not matched to a gene; V was cut back by 5 bases and J by 0 bases. Per germline, CDR1 SQVTM and CDR2 ANQGSEA. The length of the CDR3 is 17 residues. CDR3 sequence (DNA): TGCAGCGTTACCGGGGTAGCGGGAAGATCTAGCACAGATACGCAGTATTTT. Its protein product is CSVTGVAGRSSTDTQYF.

The rearrangement joins TRBV10-3 to TRBJ1-2, with TRBD1 matching 7 bases. CDR1 is ENHRY, CDR2 SYGVKD, per germline. This CDR3 spans 13 amino acids. V lost 8 bases, J lost 3 bases, and 6 bases stayed unmatched. The CDR3 DNA reads as TGTGCCATCGGGCGTCAGGGGGACTATGGCTACACCTTC. This translates into CAIGRQGDYGYTF.